These 25 T cell receptor beta chains share one sample of origin, sequenced in a study of blood T cell repertoires in COVID-19. Generated by immunoSEQ multiplex PCR, the TCRdb table keeps only in-frame clones and is missing some. The sample lists roughly 41,000 clones; 70% to 90% were seen once. The sequenced material came from peripheral blood. These receptors were collected from a man between 60 and 70 years old with active COVID-19.

The rearrangement uses TRBV21-1 and TRBJ1-4; the table gives TRBD1 as D, unverified against the DNA. TRBV21-1 has pseudogene status. CDR3 length: 19 residues. The CDR3: CASSKYHPGHSGRYEKLFF. CDR3 sequence (DNA): TGTGCCAGCAGCAAATACCACCCGGGACATTCGGGGCGGTATGAAAAACTGTTTTTT.

The chain combines TRBV18 with TRBJ1-4, with 12 bases aligning to TRBD1. Germline CDR1 reads KGHSH; CDR2 reads LQKENI. V dropped 3 bases and J dropped 7; count of bases not matched to a gene: 9. This CDR3 is built from 17 residues. CDR3 coding DNA: TGTGCCAGCTCACCTGCGTCCGGGACAGGGGGCGGTGAAAAACTGTTTTTT. Translated, it gives CASSPASGTGGGEKLFF.

The chain couples TRBV5-6 to TRBJ2-3; D is unresolved. Germline V CDR1 and CDR2: SGHDT, YYEEEE. The CDR3 spans 12 residues. V lost 4 bases, J lost 5 bases, and 8 bases lay in between. CDR3 sequence (DNA): TGTGCCAGCAGCCGACTTGTAGATACGCAGTATTTT. Translated, it gives CASSRLVDTQYF.

The chain has TRBV9 and TRBJ1-2, with 9 bases aligning to TRBD1. CDR3 length: 14 amino acids. Trimming took 3 bases from V and 4 from J; bases not matched to a gene: 4. In germline, CDR1 is SGDLS, CDR2 YYNGEE. In nucleotides, the CDR3 is TGTGCCAGCAGCGAAGGACAGGGGACCTATGGCTACACCTTC. This sequence encodes CASSEGQGTYGYTF.

V usage is TRBV6-5 and J usage is TRBJ2-7; 8 nucleotides match TRBD1. Germline loops: CDR1 MNHEY, CDR2 SVGAGI. This CDR3 has 13 residues. The V gene end was trimmed by 8 bases and the J gene end by 5 bases; junction bases not matched to a gene: 8. Here the CDR3 DNA reads TGTGCCAGCCGAGCAGGGGGCCTCGACGAGCAGTACTTC. Its protein product is CASRAGGLDEQYF.

V usage is TRBV4-3 and J usage is TRBJ1-2; 7 nucleotides match TRBD1. V lost 0 bases and J lost 6; bases outside the gene matches: 13. The CDR3 is 17 amino acids. Germline-derived CDR1 and CDR2 are LGHNA and YSLEER. The chain's CDR3 is CASSQDSYRGAPDGYTF. DNA for the CDR3: TGCGCCAGCAGCCAAGATTCGTACAGGGGCGCCCCCGATGGCTACACCTTC.

The genes are TRBV5-1 and TRBJ1-2; TRBD1 matches at 7 bases. Per germline, CDR1 SGHRS and CDR2 YFSETQ. This CDR3 spans 14 amino acids. V dropped 2 bases and J dropped 6; count of bases not matched to a gene: 7. CDR3 nucleotides: TGCGCCAGCAGCTTATCAGGGGGTAGGGATGGCTACACCTTC. It specifies CASSLSGGRDGYTF. Drawing the rest from reference TRBV5-1 and TRBJ1-2, the complete variable domain is KAGVTQTPRYLIKTRGQQVTLSCSPISGHRSVSWYQQTPGQGLQFLFEYFSETQRNKGNFPGRFSGRQFSNSRSEMNVSTLELGDSALYLCASSLSGGRDGYTFGSGTRLTVV.

The J gene is TRBJ2-3, the V gene TRBV7-9; 7 bases line up with TRBD2. The trim removed 0 bases at V and 1 base at J, leaving 4 bases unmatched. This CDR3 spans 16 amino acids. Germline values: CDR1 SEHNR, CDR2 FQNEAQ (reference sequence). The CDR3 loop is CASSLALGGGTDTQYF. In nucleotides, the CDR3 is TGTGCCAGCAGCTTAGCCCTGGGAGGGGGCACAGATACGCAGTATTTT. The full variable domain, with the rest looked up from reference TRBV7-9 and TRBJ2-3, is DTGVSQNPRHKITKRGQNVTFRCDPISEHNRLYWYRQTLGQGPEFLTYFQNEAQLEKSRLLSDRFSAERPKGSFSTLEIQRTEQGDSAMYLCASSLALGGGTDTQYFGPGTRLTVL.

The genes are TRBV27 and TRBJ2-1; maybe TRBD1 (5 bases). The CDR3 length is 18 residues. Germline V CDR1 and CDR2: MNHEY, SMNVEV (reference sequence). V was clipped by 5 bases and J by 5 bases, with 25 bases between them. The DNA of the CDR3 is TGTGCCAGCAGTCCCATTTCTGGGGCGAAAGGGTGGGACAATGAGCAGTTCTTC. It specifies CASSPISGAKGWDNEQFF.

This chain links TRBV3-1 (or the pseudogene TRBV3-2) with TRBJ1-6; D possibly corresponds to TRBD1 (5 bases). The germline V gene encodes CDR1 LGHDT and CDR2 YNNKEL (reference sequence). V was shortened by 4 bases and J by 5 bases, with 12 bases between the two germline ends. The CDR3 is made up of 15 amino acids. The DNA for the CDR3 is TGTGCCAGCAGCCTGGGGGGAGGAAATAATTCACCCCTCCACTTT. Translating gives CASSLGGGNNSPLHF.

This clone was seen a single time. The chain has TRBV7-3 and TRBJ2-1, with 11 bases identical to TRBD2. CDR1 and CDR2 from the germline V gene are SGHTA and FQGTGA. V lost 5 bases, J lost 6 bases, and 3 bases stayed unmatched. The CDR3 contains 14 residues. DNA for the CDR3: TGTGCCAGCAGCCTTACTAGCGGGAGCAATGAGCAGTTCTTC. The encoded protein is CASSLTSGSNEQFF.

This clone has just a few counts. The gene calls are TRBV4-1 and TRBJ2-7, with 8 bases aligning to TRBD1. Germline lookup yields CDR1 MGHRA and CDR2 YSYEKL. This CDR3 region has 15 residues. Unmatched junction bases numbered 8, after V lost 4 bases and J lost 3 bases. The CDR3 DNA follows: TGCGCCAGCAGCCTCACAGGACAGGGTTACTACGAGCAGTACTTC. Translation gives CASSLTGQGYYEQYF.

The chain employs TRBV7-3 and TRBJ2-1, with TRBD2 matching 9 bases. CDR3 length equals 15 residues. CDR1 and CDR2 from the germline V gene are SGHTA and FQGTGA. The junction had 4 bases not matched to a gene; V was cut back by 2 bases and J by 5 bases. Here the CDR3 reads CASSLSPSGDNEQFF. Written as DNA, the CDR3 is TGTGCCAGCAGCTTATCTCCTAGCGGGGACAATGAGCAGTTCTTC.

The genes are TRBV2 and TRBJ2-7; 8 bases fit TRBD1. The trim removed 4 bases at V and 2 bases at J, leaving 1 base unmatched. In germline, CDR1 is SNHLY, CDR2 FYNNEI. The CDR3 length is 13 residues. The CDR3 coding sequence is TGTGCCAGCAGTGGACAGGGGCCCTACGAGCAGTACTTC. Residues: CASSGQGPYEQYF.

This clone showed up just once. The V and J genes are TRBV9 and TRBJ2-5, with D possibly matching TRBD2 (6 bases). The V end lost 4 bases, the J end lost 5 bases, and 18 bases lay between the germline ends. The CDR3 runs to 15 residues. Per the germline V gene, CDR1 is SGDLS and CDR2 is YYNGEE. CDR3 sequence (DNA): TGTGCCAGCAGCCCCCGCGGGGCGTTGGGGGAGACCCAGTACTTC. Its translation: CASSPRGALGETQYF. Together with reference TRBV9 and TRBJ2-5, the CDR3 gives the full variable domain: DSGVTQTPKHLITATGQRVTLRCSPRSGDLSVYWYQQSLDQGLQFLIQYYNGEERAKGNILERFSAQQFPDLHSELNLSSLELGDSALYFCASSPRGALGETQYFGPGTRLLVL.

The chain is built from TRBV28 and TRBJ2-7; 8 nucleotides line up with TRBD2. Germline V lookup: CDR1 MDHEN, CDR2 SYDVKM. This CDR3 has 16 amino acids. After removal of 4 bases from V and 5 bases from J, the junction contained 13 bases not matched to a gene. The CDR3 nucleotides are TGTGCCAGCAGTTCCCCCTCGGGGGGGAGCCGCGACGAGCAGTACTTC. This translates into CASSSPSGGSRDEQYF.

The CDR3 loop reads CASSPQGKGEQYF. As DNA, the CDR3 is TGTGCCAGCAGCCCTCAGGGGAAGGGGGAGCAGTACTTC. V gene TRBV3-1 (or the pseudogene TRBV3-2) combines with J gene TRBJ2-7, with D possibly TRBD1 on 6 matching bases. The V end was cut by 4 bases, the J end by 7 bases, with 14 bases between. CDR3 size: 13 residues. Germline V lookup: CDR1 LGHDT, CDR2 YNNKEL (reference sequence).

V and J are TRBV6-2 or TRBV6-3 and TRBJ2-7, with a tentative D call TRBD2 (6 bases). The CDR3 extends over 15 amino acids. Germline V gives CDR1 MNHEY, CDR2 SVGEGT. With 4 bases removed from V and 0 bases from J, the gap between germline ends came to 13 bases. The CDR3 DNA sequence: TGTGCCAGCAGTTGGGACTCGCGAAGCTCCTACGAGCAGTACTTC. It yields the protein CASSWDSRSSYEQYF.

The gene calls are TRBV5-1 and TRBJ2-5, with TRBD2 as a possible D gene (6 bases). CDR1 and CDR2 (germline): SGHRS, YFSETQ. The CDR3 loop spans 15 amino acids. The germline V and J ends were trimmed by 2 bases and 5 bases, with 16 bases remaining between them. The CDR3 bases are TGCGCCAGCAGCTTCGAGACAGCTCGGGGGGAGACCCAGTACTTC. This translates into CASSFETARGETQYF.

The V call is TRBV25-1, the J call TRBJ2-3; maybe TRBD2 (6 bases). From germline, CDR1 is MGHDK and CDR2 SYGVNS. The CDR3 spans 14 residues. The V end was cut by 3 bases, the J end by 5 bases, with 12 bases between. The CDR3 DNA reads TGTGCCAGCAGTGAGGGGCGGGATATAGATACGCAGTATTTT. Protein product: CASSEGRDIDTQYF. Combining the CDR3 with reference TRBV25-1 and TRBJ2-3 gives the whole variable domain EADIYQTPRYLVIGTGKKITLECSQTMGHDKMYWYQQDPGMELHLIHYSYGVNSTEKGDLSSESTVSRIRTEHFPLTLESARPSHTSQYLCASSEGRDIDTQYFGPGTRLTVL.

This chain connects TRBV6-1 to TRBJ1-2; maybe TRBD1 (6 bases). The CDR3 is made up of 16 amino acids. V lost 4 bases to trimming and J lost 1 base, with 16 bases between them. Germline CDR1 MNHNS, CDR2 SASEGT. CDR3 DNA: TGTGCCAGCAGTGCCCGGGACACCGAGATTAACTATGGCTACACCTTC. This translates into CASSARDTEINYGYTF.

V usage is TRBV4-1 and J usage is TRBJ2-7, with TRBD2 matching 15 bases. Germline V CDR1 and CDR2: MGHRA, YSYEKL. The CDR3 runs 17 residues. The ends lost 1 base at V and 7 bases at J; junction bases unmatched: 8. The CDR3 protein is CASSQGTSGRAFYEQYF. The DNA for the CDR3 is TGCGCCAGCAGCCAAGGGACTAGCGGGAGGGCCTTTTATGAGCAGTACTTC.

The chain carries TRBV3-1 (or the pseudogene TRBV3-2) and TRBJ1-1, with a tentative D call TRBD1 (5 bases). CDR3 length equals 13 residues. The germline gives CDR1 LGHDT, CDR2 YNNKEL (reference sequence). V shed 3 bases and J shed 7 bases, with 12 bases lying between them. CDR3 sequence (DNA): TGTGCCAGCAGCCAGGGGGGAGCTGGTGAAGCTTTCTTT. This codes for CASSQGGAGEAFF.

The V call is TRBV4-1, the J call TRBJ2-5, with D maybe TRBD1 (6 bases). Germline V gives CDR1 MGHRA, CDR2 YSYEKL. The CDR3 extends over 12 amino acids. The germline V and J ends were trimmed by 2 bases and 5 bases, with 6 bases remaining between them. In nucleotides, the CDR3 is TGCGCCAGCAGCCAAACAGGGGAGACCCAGTACTTC. It specifies CASSQTGETQYF.

By its share, this clone is large. The chain joins TRBV27 to TRBJ2-7; TRBD2 might be the D (6 bases). The ends were cut back, 6 bases at V and 1 base at J, with 22 bases in the middle. The CDR3 loop spans 17 amino acids. CDR1 MNHEY and CDR2 SMNVEV come from the germline V gene (reference sequence). In DNA form, the CDR3 reads TGTGCCAGCAGCTCGGGACGCGGGGAGCTGCCGTCCTACGAGCAGTACTTC. It is translated as CASSSGRGELPSYEQYF.